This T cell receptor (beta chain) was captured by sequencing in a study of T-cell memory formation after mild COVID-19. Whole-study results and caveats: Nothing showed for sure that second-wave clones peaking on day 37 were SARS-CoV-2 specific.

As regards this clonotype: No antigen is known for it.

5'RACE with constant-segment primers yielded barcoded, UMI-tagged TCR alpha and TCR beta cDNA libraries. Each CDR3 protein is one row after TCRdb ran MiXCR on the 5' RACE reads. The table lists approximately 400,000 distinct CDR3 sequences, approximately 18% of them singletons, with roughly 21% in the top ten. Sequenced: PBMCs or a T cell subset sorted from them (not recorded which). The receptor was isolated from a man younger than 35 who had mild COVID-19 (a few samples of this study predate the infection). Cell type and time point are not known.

CDR3 nucleotides: TGCGCCAGCAGCCAAGTTGTGGGTGGGGCCGGAGAGACCCAGTACTTC. Its translation: CASSQVVGGAGETQYF. This chain joins TRBV4-1 and TRBJ2-5, with D possibly matching TRBD1 (5 bases). CDR1 is MGHRA and CDR2 is YSYEKL in the germline V gene. The CDR3 spans 16 residues. V lost 1 base and J 4 bases, leaving 16 bases between the germline ends.